This T cell receptor (beta chain) was sequenced during a study of tissue T cells after allogeneic stem cell transplantation. Regarding the study as a whole: Sampling depth was limited, and the cohort was small and clinically varied. Few T cell clones were shared across patients, but motif clusters showed tissue-specific shared signatures.

Survey-depth TCRbeta CDR3 sequencing reported V/J genes and productive frequencies. The assay was immunoSEQ multiplex PCR, and TCRdb's table has in-frame clones only and misses some. The sample shows about 22,000 clones, approximately 72% of them seen only once. Concerning this clone: Its cognate antigen is unknown. Gene names follow the mouse nomenclature. With the read ending 1 residue before the CDR3 end, the germline J gene is used to fill in that end.

The germline gives CDR1 NSQYPW, CDR2 LRSPGD (reference sequence). V dropped 0 bases and J dropped 5 bases, with 11 bases sitting between them. CDR3 length: 15 amino acids. The material sequenced was spleen. The chain carries TRBV1 and TRBJ1-5; D is possibly TRBD1 (6 bases). This receptor was obtained from a female BALB/c mouse in good health. Mice of this strain are of MHC haplotype H2-d. The CDR3 reads CTCSADRDTYQAPLF. The sequenced part of the CDR3 DNA is TGCACCTGCAGTGCAGATCGGGACACCTACCAGGCTCCGCTT.